Listed here are 30 T cell receptor beta chains from one sample, sequenced in a study of blood T cells in healthy people across ages. With a J-beta primer mix and a sample-barcoded 5' primer, a second PCR ran about 7 to 11 cycles. MiXCR was run by TCRdb on the 5' RACE reads, yielding one entry per CDR3 protein. The sample shows roughly 1.5 million distinct CDR3 sequences, approximately 43% of them seen only once. Specimen: blood. These receptor sequences come from a woman aged 18-30 years in good health.

The chain employs TRBV2 and TRBJ2-7, with D possibly matching TRBD2 (5 bases). The CDR3 runs to 12 residues. Between the trimmed V and J ends, which lost 4 bases and 5 bases, there was a span of 9 bases. Germline loops: CDR1 SNHLY, CDR2 FYNNEI. The DNA for the CDR3 is TGTGCCAGCAGTGGAGGGATCGACGAGCAGTACTTC. As protein: CASSGGIDEQYF.

The chain joins TRBV25-1 to TRBJ1-1, with D hard to call. The CDR3 spans 14 residues. The V end was cut by 6 bases, the J end by 1 base, with 12 bases between. Germline V CDR1 and CDR2: MGHDK, SYGVNS. In DNA, the CDR3 is TGTGCCAGCAGCGAAATTAGGGAGAACACTGAAGCTTTCTTT. As protein: CASSEIRENTEAFF.

This clonotype has more than one count but fewer than ten. The chain couples TRBV29-1 to TRBJ2-3, with D perhaps being TRBD1 or TRBD2 (6 bases each). This CDR3 comprises 14 residues. Germline assignment: CDR1 SQVTM and CDR2 ANQGSEA. Trimming left V 6 bases short and J 0 bases short, with 13 bases between. CDR3 coding DNA: TGCAGCGTAGGGGGGCTTTCTAGCACAGATACGCAGTATTTT. Translated, it gives CSVGGLSSTDTQYF.

Many counts were recorded for this clonotype. The gene calls are TRBV12-3 or TRBV12-4 and TRBJ1-2; D possibly corresponds to TRBD1 (5 bases). The V gene lost 6 bases and the J gene lost 7 bases, with 15 bases spanning the gap. The length of the CDR3 is 13 residues. The CDR3 nucleotides read TGTGCCAGCAGCCTCCGGGGGTACGGTGGCTACACCTTC. Encoded protein: CASSLRGYGGYTF.

The gene calls are TRBV30 and TRBJ2-7; no definite D call. Trimming pared 0 bases from V and 1 base from J, leaving 7 bases between. The CDR3 is 13 amino acids. Germline CDR1 GTSNPN, CDR2 SVGIG (reference sequence). CDR3 DNA sequence: TGTGCCTGGAGTGTAGTAGAGTCCTACGAGCAGTACTTC. It is translated as CAWSVVESYEQYF. The whole variable domain, filled in from reference TRBV30 and TRBJ2-7, reads SQTIHQWPATLVQPVGSPLSLECTVEGTSNPNLYWYRQAAGRGLQLLFYSVGIGQISSEVPQNLSASRPQDRQFILSSKKLLLSDSGFYLCAWSVVESYEQYFGPGTRLTVT.

In its sample, this clonotype was seen a few times. The V gene is TRBV7-8, the J gene TRBJ1-5; D not resolved. CDR3 length: 14 amino acids. From germline, CDR1 is SGHVS and CDR2 FQNEAQ. V shed 3 bases and J shed 0 bases, with 6 bases lying between them. CDR3 loop: CASSFPYSNQPQHF. For the CDR3, the DNA is TGTGCCAGCAGCTTCCCTTATAGCAATCAGCCCCAGCATTTT.

The DNA for the CDR3 is TGTGCCAGCAGCGTAACATCGGGACTAGCGGGGTACAATGAGCAGTACTTC. It codes for CASSVTSGLAGYNEQYF. The chain joins TRBV7-2 to TRBJ2-5, with 13 bases aligning to TRBD2. This CDR3 has 17 amino acids. Trimming cost V 5 bases and J 11 bases; bases outside gene matches: 17. Germline V lookup: CDR1 SGHTA, CDR2 FQGNSA.

The chain is built from TRBV4-3 and TRBJ2-1; TRBD2 is a possible D gene (6 bases). The CDR3 has 15 amino acids. Looked up from germline, CDR1 is LGHNA and CDR2 is YSLEER. Trimming removed 0 bases at V and 4 bases at J, with 10 bases between. The CDR3 region has the DNA TGCGCCAGCAGCCAAGACTTACTAGCATACAATGAGCAGTTCTTC. Translated: CASSQDLLAYNEQFF.

In its sample, this clonotype was seen a few times. The genes are TRBV27 and TRBJ2-3; no firm D call. In germline, CDR1 is MNHEY, CDR2 SMNVEV (reference sequence). The CDR3 covers 16 residues. The ends were cut back, 8 bases at V and 4 bases at J, with 22 bases in the middle. CDR3 sequence: CASQEIGVSWADTQYF. The CDR3 DNA reads as TGTGCCAGCCAAGAAATTGGGGTGTCTTGGGCAGATACGCAGTATTTT.

V usage is TRBV28 and J usage is TRBJ2-1; D not resolved. The V end was cut by 7 bases, the J end by 9 bases, with 10 bases between. The germline V gene has CDR1 MDHEN and CDR2 SYDVKM. This CDR3 comprises 11 residues. This chain's CDR3 is CASTGPVEQFF. The DNA of the CDR3 is TGTGCCAGCACAGGACCAGTTGAGCAGTTCTTC.

The CDR3 sequence: CASSQHPPPNYGYTF. In nucleotides, the CDR3 is TGTGCCAGCAGCCAACATCCGCCCCCCAACTATGGCTACACCTTC. The chain uses TRBV7-9 and TRBJ1-2; the D is unclear. The CDR3 spans 15 residues. Between the trimmed V and J ends, which lost 5 bases and 2 bases, there was a span of 15 bases. Germline CDR1 is SEHNR and CDR2 is FQNEAQ (reference sequence).

The genes are TRBV9 and TRBJ2-1, with D maybe TRBD1 (6 bases). The CDR3 extends over 15 amino acids. Trimming stripped 3 bases from V and 0 bases from J, with 10 bases between. Germline CDR1 SGDLS, CDR2 YYNGEE. The DNA for the CDR3 is TGTGCCAGCAGCGCTCGACAGGCCTCCTACAATGAGCAGTTCTTC. Translation gives CASSARQASYNEQFF. Using reference TRBV9 and TRBJ2-1 for the parts outside the CDR3, the full variable domain is DSGVTQTPKHLITATGQRVTLRCSPRSGDLSVYWYQQSLDQGLQFLIQYYNGEERAKGNILERFSAQQFPDLHSELNLSSLELGDSALYFCASSARQASYNEQFFGPGTRLTVL.

V gene TRBV6-5 combines with J gene TRBJ1-6; D uncertain. Between the trimmed V and J ends, which lost 4 bases and 0 bases, there was a span of 13 bases. CDR1 is MNHEY and CDR2 is SVGAGI in the germline V gene. This CDR3 comprises 17 residues. The CDR3 DNA reads TGTGCCAGCAGTTCGCCGACCGCGAGCTCCTATAATTCACCCCTCCACTTT. This translates into CASSSPTASSYNSPLHF.

The V and J genes are TRBV4-1 and TRBJ2-4, with 8 bases identical to TRBD1. CDR3 length equals 16 residues. Trimming cost V 5 bases and J 3 bases; bases outside gene matches: 9. Germline loops: CDR1 MGHRA, CDR2 YSYEKL. The CDR3 protein is CASSTPGQDLKNIQYF. The DNA for the CDR3 is TGCGCCAGCAGCACTCCGGGACAGGACCTCAAAAACATTCAGTACTTC.

The rearrangement joins TRBV4-3 to TRBJ2-7; the D is unclear. This CDR3 spans 16 amino acids. The ends were cut back, 0 bases at V and 0 bases at J, with 12 bases in the middle. The germline V gene has CDR1 LGHNA and CDR2 YSLEER. CDR3 sequence (DNA): TGCGCCAGCAGCCAAGAAGGAACAGCCAGCTCCTACGAGCAGTACTTC. Translation: CASSQEGTASSYEQYF.

This rearrangement joins TRBV20-1 to TRBJ1-2; no firm D call. Trimming stripped 0 bases from V and 0 bases from J, with 11 bases between. CDR3 length: 15 residues. From germline, CDR1 is DFQATT and CDR2 SNEGSKA (reference sequence). The CDR3 coding sequence is TGCAGTGCTAGAGATGGGAAATTAGCTAACTATGGCTACACCTTC. Its protein product is CSARDGKLANYGYTF.

The chain combines TRBV20-1 with TRBJ2-1; 7 bases are a match to TRBD2. The germline V gene has CDR1 DFQATT and CDR2 SNEGSKA (reference sequence). Trimming took 0 bases from V and 1 from J; bases not matched to a gene: 9. The CDR3 has 17 residues. The CDR3 bases are TGCAGTGCTAGAGATCCCCGTACTAGCGCGTCCTACAATGAGCAGTTCTTC. Its translation: CSARDPRTSASYNEQFF.

The chain recombines TRBV7-9 with TRBJ2-7; weak D call: TRBD1 (5 bases). The length of the CDR3 is 16 residues. The germline CDR1 and CDR2 sequences are SEHNR and FQNEAQ (reference sequence). The germline V and J ends were trimmed by 1 base and 2 bases, with 15 bases remaining between them. The CDR3 sequence is CASSLVGWGPPYEQYF. As DNA, the CDR3 is TGTGCCAGCAGCTTAGTGGGGTGGGGCCCTCCCTACGAGCAGTACTTC.

The genes are TRBV20-1 and TRBJ1-2, with unresolved D. Germline values: CDR1 DFQATT, CDR2 SNEGSKA (reference sequence). This CDR3 region has 13 residues. With 0 bases removed from V and 8 bases from J, the gap between germline ends came to 13 bases. The CDR3 is CSARESGFGGYTF. The CDR3 DNA is TGCAGTGCTAGAGAGTCGGGGTTCGGGGGCTACACCTTC.

The genes are TRBV9 and TRBJ1-2, with D unresolved. V lost 0 bases to trimming and J lost 6 bases, with 15 bases between them. The germline V gene has CDR1 SGDLS and CDR2 YYNGEE. The CDR3 extends over 15 amino acids. As DNA, the CDR3 is TGTGCCAGCAGCGTAGAAGAGGGTAGGATTAATGGCTACACCTTC. It yields the protein CASSVEEGRINGYTF.

This clonotype has just a few counts. This chain connects TRBV2 to TRBJ1-2, with 9 bases matching TRBD1. CDR3 length: 14 residues. V was pared by 4 bases and J by 4 bases, with 4 bases of the junction left unmatched. The germline V gene encodes CDR1 SNHLY and CDR2 FYNNEI. The CDR3 loop is CASSGSGQGYGYTF. Here the CDR3 DNA reads TGTGCCAGCAGTGGATCGGGACAGGGCTATGGCTACACCTTC.

This clonotype was observed a few times. The chain carries TRBV6-5 and TRBJ1-2; D not certain. Germline CDR1 is MNHEY and CDR2 is SVGAGI. V was clipped by 0 bases and J by 6 bases, with 11 bases between them. The CDR3 totals 14 residues. For the CDR3, the DNA is TGTGCCAGCAGTTACTCGCCAGCCTTGGATGGCTACACCTTC. This translates into CASSYSPALDGYTF.

The chain combines TRBV12-3 or TRBV12-4 with TRBJ2-7, with 7 bases fitting TRBD1. V trimming: 5 bases; J trimming: 7 bases; junction bases outside the gene matches: 20. The CDR3 is 17 amino acids. The CDR3 region is CASSPGQVIRTLNEQYF. CDR3 DNA: TGTGCCAGCAGTCCTGGACAGGTCATCAGGACGCTCAATGAGCAGTACTTC.

The gene calls are TRBV6-2 or TRBV6-3 and TRBJ2-3; D unresolved. The germline V gene encodes CDR1 MNHEY and CDR2 SVGEGT. V gave up 4 bases and J gave up 2 bases, with 10 bases separating them. There are 14 residues in the CDR3. CDR3 nucleotide sequence: TGTGCCAGCAGTTCCTACACCTTCACAGATACGCAGTATTTT. Its protein is CASSSYTFTDTQYF.

The V and J genes are TRBV29-1 and TRBJ1-6, with unresolved D. The V end was cut by 8 bases, the J end by 1 base, with 12 bases between. The CDR3 is made up of 14 amino acids. Germline values: CDR1 SQVTM, CDR2 ANQGSEA. The CDR3 region has the DNA TGCAGCATCCAAACGGGTTCCTATAATTCACCCCTCCACTTT. This sequence encodes CSIQTGSYNSPLHF.

The chain uses TRBV7-2 and TRBJ1-5, with a weak D call TRBD1 (5 bases). Trimming removed 1 base at V and 1 base at J, with 8 bases between. CDR3 length: 15 amino acids. CDR1 SGHTA and CDR2 FQGNSA come from the germline V gene. The CDR3 coding sequence is TGTGCCAGCAGCTTAGTTCAGGGAAGCAATCAGCCCCAGCATTTT. Protein: CASSLVQGSNQPQHF.

This chain joins TRBV12-3 or TRBV12-4 and TRBJ2-3; D is uncertain. V was shortened by 5 bases and J by 4 bases, with 13 bases between the two germline ends. The CDR3 has 14 residues. Here the CDR3 reads CASSPRRLADTQYF. In DNA, the CDR3 is TGTGCCAGCAGTCCCCGCCGGTTGGCAGATACGCAGTATTTT.

Details on this clonotype: A read error may explain this, as a much larger clone is one base away. The V gene is TRBV6-2 or TRBV6-3, the J gene TRBJ2-1, with 14 bases aligning to TRBD2. This CDR3 has 15 residues. CDR1 and CDR2 (germline): MNHEY, SVGEGT. J was trimmed by 13 bases and V by 4 bases; bases with no gene match: 9. CDR3 in amino acids: CASSWTSGGQETQFF. The DNA for the CDR3 is TGTGCCAGCAGTTGGACTAGCGGGGGGCAAGAGACCCAGTTCTTC.

This chain links TRBV2 with TRBJ2-5, with TRBD2 as a possible D gene (5 bases). CDR1 and CDR2 (germline): SNHLY, FYNNEI. Trimming removed 8 bases at V and 11 bases at J, with 24 bases between. This CDR3 contains 14 residues. The CDR3 spells CASRIEGSHNEQYF. In nucleotides, the CDR3 is TGTGCCAGCCGAATCGAGGGCTCCCACAATGAGCAGTACTTC.

This clonotype showed up just a few times. This chain uses TRBV4-3 with TRBJ2-2; unclear D gene. The CDR3 has 12 amino acids. Germline CDR1 and CDR2: LGHNA and YSLEER. Trimming took 2 bases from V and 7 from J, leaving 5 bases between them. The CDR3 loop is CASSQSHGELFF. CDR3 DNA: TGCGCCAGCAGCCAATCGCACGGGGAGCTGTTTTTT.